The source of this TCR beta chain is a study of blood T cells in healthy people across ages. Primed by a sample-barcoded 5' primer and a J-beta primer mix, a second PCR proceeded for about 7 to 12 cycles. Each cDNA was tagged by a template-switch adaptor containing 12 random nucleotides. MiXCR, run by TCRdb on the 5' RACE reads, gives a single entry per CDR3 protein. The data show 700,000 to 850,000 distinct CDR3 sequences, about 48% seen once. For every donor, a draw yielded around 10 milliliters of peripheral blood. As regards this clonotype: What it binds is not known.

Germline CDR1 SGHRS, CDR2 YFSETQ. The CDR3 spans 20 residues. V lost 3 bases to trimming and J lost 0 bases; unmatched junction nucleotides: 14. Study-level points and caveats: Any conclusive comparison of naive versus antigen-experienced cells was prevented by using unsorted PBMCs.

The V call is TRBV5-1, the J call TRBJ2-4, with 11 positions matching TRBD2. Sequenced: blood. The TCR was taken from a man of 80 years or more in good health. The CDR3, as DNA: TGCGCCAGCAGCTCCGGGACTAGCGGAGAGAGAGGGTTAGCCAAAAACATTCAGTACTTC. The encoded protein is CASSSGTSGERGLAKNIQYF.